This T cell receptor beta chain appears in the sequencing data of a study of cytomegalovirus exposure and HLA in healthy donors. Study-wide results and caveats: The listing of roughly 160 TCR beta chains classed them as cytomegalovirus-associated. The productive fraction for most TCR beta V segments was about 90% or about 30% in an earlier analysis.

60 Vbeta and 13 Jbeta primers were used in PCR. The repertoire was sequenced with immunoSEQ multiplex PCR; TCRdb's copy has only in-frame clones and lacks some. The repertoire consists of around 40,000 clones, with around three quarters occurring once and the leading ten covering roughly 1.4%. This CDR3 is built from 14 residues. Trimming at V came to 10 bases and at J to 1 base, leaving 6 bases not matched to a gene. From germline, CDR1 is MNHEY and CDR2 SMNVEV (reference sequence). As for this clone: No antigen is known for it.

Sample: PBMCs. The source is a man between 25 and 39 years old in good health and CMV-seronegative. The chain is built from TRBV27 and TRBJ2-1, with TRBD1 matching over 8 bases. CDR3 protein: CANVNRGSYNEQFF. CDR3 nucleotides: TGTGCCAACGTCAACAGGGGGTCCTACAATGAGCAGTTCTTC.